Reported below is one T cell receptor beta chain. What it binds is unknown. A much larger clone is a single base away; this may be a read error. Germline lookup yields CDR1 MNHEY and CDR2 SMNVEV (reference sequence). This CDR3 comprises 13 residues. Between about 19,000 and 1,000,000 sorted cells, with 10%, 30% or 50% RNA, yielded naive CD8 libraries. This record comes from a study of molecular identifiers for immune sequencing clone quantification. TCRdb reanalysed the PCR reads using MiXCR and keeps one entry per CDR3 protein. The sample shows 85,000 to 90,000 distinct CDR3 sequences, roughly 25% of them seen only once. Study findings and constraints: Should identical TCR molecules share a barcode, the sizes of highly expanded clones could be underestimated. Investigators reportedly could detect spiked Jurkat TCR RNA from one cell among some 940,000 naive cells.

This TCR derives from a human donor in good health. Some libraries in this study had Jurkat cell RNA spiked in. V is TRBV27 and J is TRBJ1-1; D possibly corresponds to TRBD1 (5 bases). Sequencing used naive CD8+ T cells from blood, with Jurkat cell RNA spiked in. Indicated subset: FACS-sorted CD8+CD4-CCR7+CD45RA+ naive T cells. The CDR3 region has the DNA TGTGTCAGCAGTTTGGGGACTGCAAGTGAAGCTTTCTTT. Protein sequence: CVSSLGTASEAFF.